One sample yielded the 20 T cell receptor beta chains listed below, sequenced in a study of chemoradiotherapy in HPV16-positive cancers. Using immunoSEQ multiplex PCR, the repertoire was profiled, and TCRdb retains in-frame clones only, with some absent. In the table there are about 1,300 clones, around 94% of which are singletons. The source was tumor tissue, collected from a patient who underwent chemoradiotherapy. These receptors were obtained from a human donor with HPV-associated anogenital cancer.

CDR3 bases: TGCGCCAGCAGCTTGGCGGAGGGAAGTAATGGCTACACCTTC. Protein sequence: CASSLAEGSNGYTF. The J gene is TRBJ1-2, the V gene TRBV5-1; D remains ambiguous. The CDR3 is made up of 14 amino acids. V gave up 0 bases and J gave up 6 bases, with 12 bases separating them. CDR1 SGHRS and CDR2 YFSETQ come from the germline V gene. Full variable domain (rest looked up from reference TRBV5-1 and TRBJ1-2): KAGVTQTPRYLIKTRGQQVTLSCSPISGHRSVSWYQQTPGQGLQFLFEYFSETQRNKGNFPGRFSGRQFSNSRSEMNVSTLELGDSALYLCASSLAEGSNGYTFGSGTRLTVV.

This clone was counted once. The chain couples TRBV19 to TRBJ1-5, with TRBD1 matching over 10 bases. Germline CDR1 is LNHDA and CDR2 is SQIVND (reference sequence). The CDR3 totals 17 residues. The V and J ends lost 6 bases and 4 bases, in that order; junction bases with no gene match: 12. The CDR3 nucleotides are TGTGCCAGTAGCCCCCCGGGACAGGGGATTACAAATCAGCCCCAGCATTTT. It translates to CASSPPGQGITNQPQHF. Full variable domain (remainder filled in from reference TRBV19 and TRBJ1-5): DGGITQSPKYLFRKEGQNVTLSCEQNLNHDAMYWYRQDPGQGLRLIYYSQIVNDFQKGDIAEGYSVSREKKESFPLTVTSAQKNPTAFYLCASSPPGQGITNQPQHFGDGTRLSIL.

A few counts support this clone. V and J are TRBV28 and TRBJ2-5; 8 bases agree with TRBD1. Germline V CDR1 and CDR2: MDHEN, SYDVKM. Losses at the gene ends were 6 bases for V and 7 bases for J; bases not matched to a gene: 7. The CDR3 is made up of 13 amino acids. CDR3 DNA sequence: TGTGCCAGCAGCTGGCAGGGGGCCGGGACCCAGTACTTC. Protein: CASSWQGAGTQYF.

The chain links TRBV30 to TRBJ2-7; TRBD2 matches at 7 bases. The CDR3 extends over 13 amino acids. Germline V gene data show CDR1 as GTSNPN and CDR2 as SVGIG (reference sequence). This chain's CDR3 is CATRRESSYEQYF. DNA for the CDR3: TGTGCGACTCGGCGGGAGAGCTCCTACGAGCAGTACTTC.

CDR3 nucleotides: TGTGCCAGTAGTATCCAGCTCTACAATGAGCAGTTCTTC. Translated: CASSIQLYNEQFF. The rearrangement links TRBV19 to TRBJ2-1, with D uncertain. Germline loops: CDR1 LNHDA, CDR2 SQIVND (reference sequence). V lost 3 bases to trimming and J lost 3 bases, with 6 bases between them. CDR3 length: 13 amino acids.

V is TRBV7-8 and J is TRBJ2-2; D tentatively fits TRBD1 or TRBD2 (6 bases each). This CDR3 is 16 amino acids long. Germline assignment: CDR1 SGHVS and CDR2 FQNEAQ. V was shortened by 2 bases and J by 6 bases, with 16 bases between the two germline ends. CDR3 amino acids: CASSLWGAGGAGELFF. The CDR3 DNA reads TGTGCCAGCAGCTTATGGGGGGCCGGAGGCGCCGGGGAGCTGTTTTTT.

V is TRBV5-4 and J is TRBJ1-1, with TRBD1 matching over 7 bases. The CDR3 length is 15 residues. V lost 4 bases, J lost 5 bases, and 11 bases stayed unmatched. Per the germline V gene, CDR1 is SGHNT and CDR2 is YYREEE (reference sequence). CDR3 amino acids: CASSHTIRGTTEAFF. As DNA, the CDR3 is TGTGCCAGCAGCCACACTATCAGGGGGACGACTGAAGCTTTCTTT.

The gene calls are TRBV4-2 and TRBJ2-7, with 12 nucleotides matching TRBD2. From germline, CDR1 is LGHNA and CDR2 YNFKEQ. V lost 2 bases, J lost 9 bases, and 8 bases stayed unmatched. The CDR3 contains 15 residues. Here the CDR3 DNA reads TGTGCCAGCAGCCAATCCTCTAGCGGGAGGGAGGTGCAGTACTTC. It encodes CASSQSSSGREVQYF.

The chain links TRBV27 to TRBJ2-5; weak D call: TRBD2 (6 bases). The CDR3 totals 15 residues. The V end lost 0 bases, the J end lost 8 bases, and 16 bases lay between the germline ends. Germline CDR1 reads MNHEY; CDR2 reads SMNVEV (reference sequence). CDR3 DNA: TGTGCCAGCAGTTTATCGATCGGGGGAATCGGTACCCAGTACTTC. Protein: CASSLSIGGIGTQYF.

The CDR3 loop is CASSLLPGGQETQYF. The DNA for the CDR3 is TGCGCCAGCAGCTTGCTCCCAGGGGGACAAGAGACCCAGTACTTC. V gene TRBV5-1 combines with J gene TRBJ2-5, with 7 bases identical to TRBD1. CDR3 length equals 15 residues. The V segment lost 1 base and the J segment 2 bases; nucleotides outside the gene matches: 5. Germline V gives CDR1 SGHRS, CDR2 YFSETQ.

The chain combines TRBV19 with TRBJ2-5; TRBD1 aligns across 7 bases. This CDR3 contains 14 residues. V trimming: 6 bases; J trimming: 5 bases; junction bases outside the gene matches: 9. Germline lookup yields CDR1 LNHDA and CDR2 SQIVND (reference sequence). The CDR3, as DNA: TGTGCCAGTAGCCCCAACAGGGGCCGGGAGACCCAGTACTTC. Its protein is CASSPNRGRETQYF. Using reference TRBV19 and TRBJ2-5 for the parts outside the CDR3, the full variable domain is DGGITQSPKYLFRKEGQNVTLSCEQNLNHDAMYWYRQDPGQGLRLIYYSQIVNDFQKGDIAEGYSVSREKKESFPLTVTSAQKNPTAFYLCASSPNRGRETQYFGPGTRLLVL.

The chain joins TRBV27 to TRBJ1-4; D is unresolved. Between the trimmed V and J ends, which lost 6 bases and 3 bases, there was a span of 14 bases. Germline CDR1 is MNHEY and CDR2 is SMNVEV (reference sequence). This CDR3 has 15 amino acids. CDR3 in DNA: TGTGCCAGCAGCCGCCGCCGTGTCGCTAATGAAAAACTGTTTTTT. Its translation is CASSRRRVANEKLFF.

The CDR3 bases are TGTGCCAGCAGTTTAAGCACGGGGGTTAACTACGAGCAGTACTTC. Its protein is CASSLSTGVNYEQYF. The rearrangement uses TRBV27 and TRBJ2-7; D is perhaps TRBD2 (6 bases). Trimming shortened V by 2 bases and J by 3 bases, and 14 bases separated the two germline ends. Germline assignment: CDR1 MNHEY and CDR2 SMNVEV (reference sequence). CDR3 length: 15 amino acids.

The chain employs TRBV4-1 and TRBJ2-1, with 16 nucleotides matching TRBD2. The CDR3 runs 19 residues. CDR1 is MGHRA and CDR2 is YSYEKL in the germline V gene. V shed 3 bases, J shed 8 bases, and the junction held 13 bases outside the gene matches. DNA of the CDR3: TGCGCCAGCAGCCAGGAACTCGGGACTAGCGGGGGGGCAAGGGATGAGCAGTTCTTC. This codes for CASSQELGTSGGARDEQFF.

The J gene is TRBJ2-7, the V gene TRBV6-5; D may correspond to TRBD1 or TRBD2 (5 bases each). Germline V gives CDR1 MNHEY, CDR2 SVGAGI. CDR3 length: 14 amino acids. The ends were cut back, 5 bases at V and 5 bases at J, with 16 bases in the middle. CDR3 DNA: TGTGCCAGCAGTCCGCGTGTCCGGGGCAACGAGCAGTACTTC. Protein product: CASSPRVRGNEQYF.

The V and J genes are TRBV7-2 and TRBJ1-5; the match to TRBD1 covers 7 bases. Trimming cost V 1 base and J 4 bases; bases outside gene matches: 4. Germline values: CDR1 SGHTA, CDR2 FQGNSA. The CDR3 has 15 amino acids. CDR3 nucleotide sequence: TGTGCCAGCAGCTTAGAGCAGGGGGATAATCAGCCCCAGCATTTT. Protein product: CASSLEQGDNQPQHF.

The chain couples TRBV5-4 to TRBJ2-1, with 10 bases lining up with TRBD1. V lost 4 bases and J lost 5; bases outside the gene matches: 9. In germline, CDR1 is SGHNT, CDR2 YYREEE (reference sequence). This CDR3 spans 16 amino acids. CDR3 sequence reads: CASSPGGDRGNNEQFF. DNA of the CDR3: TGTGCCAGCAGCCCTGGGGGGGACAGGGGCAACAATGAGCAGTTCTTC. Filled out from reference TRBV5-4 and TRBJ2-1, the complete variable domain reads ETGVTQSPTHLIKTRGQQVTLRCSSQSGHNTVSWYQQALGQGPQFIFQYYREEENGRGNFPPRFSGLQFPNYSSELNVNALELDDSALYLCASSPGGDRGNNEQFFGPGTRLTVL.

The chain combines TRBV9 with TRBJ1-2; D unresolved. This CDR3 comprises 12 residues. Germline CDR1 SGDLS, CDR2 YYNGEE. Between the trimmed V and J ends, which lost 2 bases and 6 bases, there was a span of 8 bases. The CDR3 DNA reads TGTGCCAGCAGCGTGTTCGGTGATGGCTACACCTTC. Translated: CASSVFGDGYTF.

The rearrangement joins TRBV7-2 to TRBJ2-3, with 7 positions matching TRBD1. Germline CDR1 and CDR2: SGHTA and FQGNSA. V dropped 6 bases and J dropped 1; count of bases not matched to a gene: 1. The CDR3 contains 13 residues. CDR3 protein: CASRTGGTDTQYF. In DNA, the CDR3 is TGTGCCAGCAGAACAGGGGGCACAGATACGCAGTATTTT.

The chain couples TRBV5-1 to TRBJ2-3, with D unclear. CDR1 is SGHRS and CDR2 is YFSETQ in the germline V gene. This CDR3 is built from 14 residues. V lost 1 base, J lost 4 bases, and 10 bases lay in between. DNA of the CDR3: TGCGCCAGCAGCTTGCTCTCCGTGGCAGATACGCAGTATTTT. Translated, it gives CASSLLSVADTQYF. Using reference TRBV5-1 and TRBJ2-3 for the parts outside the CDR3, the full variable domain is KAGVTQTPRYLIKTRGQQVTLSCSPISGHRSVSWYQQTPGQGLQFLFEYFSETQRNKGNFPGRFSGRQFSNSRSEMNVSTLELGDSALYLCASSLLSVADTQYFGPGTRLTVL.